The 15 T cell receptor beta chains below were found in one sample sequenced in a study of OX40 agonist ivuxolimab in advanced cancers. Data came from immunoSEQ multiplex PCR; TCRdb stores just in-frame clones and leaves some out. The sample lists about 110,000 clones; 89% were seen once. Sequenced here: CD4+ or CD8+ T cells sorted from blood, sampled in a trial of the OX40 agonist ivuxolimab. The receptor source for this set is an adult with an advanced solid tumor such as melanoma, head and neck, liver or kidney cancer.

The V call is TRBV28, the J call TRBJ2-1; no reliable D call. The CDR3 is 11 residues long. Trimming pared 2 bases from V and 8 bases from J, leaving 4 bases between. Per germline, CDR1 MDHEN and CDR2 SYDVKM. CDR3 region: CASSLQDEQFF. In DNA, the CDR3 is TGTGCCAGCAGTTTACAGGATGAGCAGTTCTTC. The whole variable domain, filled in from reference TRBV28 and TRBJ2-1, reads DVKVTQSSRYLVKRTGEKVFLECVQDMDHENMFWYRQDPGLGLRLIYFSYDVKMKEKGDIPEGYSVSREKKERFSLILESASTNQTSMYLCASSLQDEQFFGPGTRLTVL.

The sample holds a few counts of this clone. CDR3 DNA: TGTGCCAGCAGTCCACTGGGATCGTACGAGCAGTACTTC. Translating gives CASSPLGSYEQYF. This chain joins TRBV27 and TRBJ2-7; no clear D gene. Germline V gene lookup returns CDR1 MNHEY and CDR2 SMNVEV (reference sequence). V was clipped by 5 bases and J by 4 bases, with 12 bases between them. CDR3 size: 13 residues.

This chain uses TRBV15 with TRBJ1-1; D unresolved. Deletions cut 0 bases from V and 1 base from J, with 6 bases between. Germline V lookup: CDR1 LNHNV, CDR2 YYDKDF (reference sequence). The CDR3 is made up of 14 amino acids. CDR3: CATSRDEENTEAFF. DNA of the CDR3: TGTGCCACCAGCAGAGATGAGGAGAACACTGAAGCTTTCTTT.

The chain has TRBV5-1 and TRBJ2-5; 7 bases match TRBD1. CDR1 is SGHRS and CDR2 is YFSETQ in the germline V gene. The CDR3 is made up of 15 amino acids. V lost 0 bases to trimming and J lost 2 bases; unmatched junction nucleotides: 4. The CDR3: CASSLEVGQQETQYF. The CDR3 coding sequence is TGCGCCAGCAGCTTGGAGGTGGGACAGCAAGAGACCCAGTACTTC. Full variable domain (remainder filled in from reference TRBV5-1 and TRBJ2-5): KAGVTQTPRYLIKTRGQQVTLSCSPISGHRSVSWYQQTPGQGLQFLFEYFSETQRNKGNFPGRFSGRQFSNSRSEMNVSTLELGDSALYLCASSLEVGQQETQYFGPGTRLLVL.

The chain uses TRBV18 and TRBJ2-5; D is possibly TRBD1 (6 bases). Germline V lookup: CDR1 KGHSH, CDR2 LQKENI. There are 13 residues in the CDR3. Trimming left V 4 bases short and J 5 bases short, with 11 bases between. CDR3 loop: CASSQGGWETQYF. The CDR3 DNA is TGTGCCAGCTCACAAGGGGGATGGGAGACCCAGTACTTC.

This chain's CDR3 is CASSSPSLDTQYF. CDR3 in DNA: TGCGCCAGCAGCTCGCCATCTTTAGATACGCAGTATTTT. The chain couples TRBV5-1 to TRBJ2-3; no reliable D call. V was pared by 3 bases and J by 5 bases, with 10 bases between. Germline loops: CDR1 SGHRS, CDR2 YFSETQ. CDR3 length: 13 residues.

The rearrangement uses TRBV19 and TRBJ2-7; maybe TRBD2 (6 bases). The CDR3 extends over 15 amino acids. Germline loops: CDR1 LNHDA, CDR2 SQIVND (reference sequence). Trimming stripped 3 bases from V and 7 bases from J, with 19 bases between. CDR3 region: CASSIRARTGVEQYF. CDR3 nucleotides: TGTGCCAGTAGTATCAGAGCTCGAACGGGGGTGGAGCAGTACTTC.

The chain is built from TRBV7-9 and TRBJ2-2, with 7 nucleotides matching TRBD1. From germline, CDR1 is SEHNR and CDR2 FQNEAQ (reference sequence). This CDR3 has 15 amino acids. Trimming at V came to 3 bases and at J to 4 bases, leaving 5 bases not matched to a gene. CDR3 bases: TGTGCCAGCAGCTTTCTACAGGGGCGCACCGGGGAGCTGTTTTTT. This codes for CASSFLQGRTGELFF.

The V and J genes are TRBV7-8 and TRBJ1-1; 9 positions agree with TRBD1. This CDR3 spans 14 amino acids. Germline assignment: CDR1 SGHVS and CDR2 FQNEAQ. The V segment lost 3 bases and the J segment 1 base; nucleotides outside the gene matches: 0. Here the CDR3 reads CASSLTGGNTEAFF. CDR3 bases: TGTGCCAGCAGCTTGACAGGGGGGAACACTGAAGCTTTCTTT.

J is TRBJ1-5 and V is TRBV27; TRBD1 aligns across 9 bases. V lost 6 bases and J lost 0; bases outside the gene matches: 3. This CDR3 has 15 residues. Germline V gives CDR1 MNHEY, CDR2 SMNVEV (reference sequence). The CDR3, as DNA: TGTGCCAGCAGCTCGGACAGGGGTAGCAATCAGCCCCAGCATTTT. It specifies CASSSDRGSNQPQHF.

The chain carries TRBV27 and TRBJ1-3; tentative D call: TRBD1 (5 bases). The ends were cut back, 4 bases at V and 3 bases at J, with 10 bases in the middle. Germline V gene lookup returns CDR1 MNHEY and CDR2 SMNVEV (reference sequence). This CDR3 has 14 amino acids. CDR3 nucleotides: TGTGCCAGCAGTTCGAGACAGTATGGAAACACCATATATTTT. Translation: CASSSRQYGNTIYF.

The chain uses TRBV30 and TRBJ2-1; 14 bases are shared with TRBD2. The junction had 5 bases not matched to a gene; V was cut back by 3 bases and J by 7 bases. In germline, CDR1 is GTSNPN, CDR2 SVGIG (reference sequence). CDR3 length: 15 residues. The CDR3 reads CAWRRGLAGENEQFF. The CDR3 nucleotides read TGTGCCTGGAGGAGGGGACTAGCGGGGGAGAATGAGCAGTTCTTC.

The chain is built from TRBV28 and TRBJ2-2, with D perhaps being TRBD1 or TRBD2 (6 bases each). Germline loops: CDR1 MDHEN, CDR2 SYDVKM. The CDR3 extends over 19 amino acids. V lost 3 bases to trimming and J lost 7 bases, with 27 bases between them. In DNA form, the CDR3 reads TGTGCCAGCAGTTTGCTCAGGGGTTCGGGGGCCCTCTCTGTCGGGGAGCTGTTTTTT. This encodes CASSLLRGSGALSVGELFF.

This clone was detected only once. The chain is built from TRBV5-4 and TRBJ1-1, with no clear D. The length of the CDR3 is 13 residues. CDR1 and CDR2 from the germline V gene are SGHNT and YYREEE (reference sequence). Trimming removed 4 bases at V and 2 bases at J, with 9 bases between. The CDR3 loop reads CASSPRRNTEAFF. CDR3 DNA: TGTGCCAGCAGCCCCAGGAGAAACACTGAAGCTTTCTTT.

This clone was found once. The rearrangement links TRBV30 to TRBJ1-4; 9 bases fit TRBD1. Looked up from germline, CDR1 is GTSNPN and CDR2 is SVGIG (reference sequence). The CDR3 length is 13 residues. The J segment lost 7 bases and the V segment lost 5 bases, leaving 5 bases of the junction unmatched. The CDR3 loop reads CAWGTGGVEKLFF. Written as DNA, the CDR3 is TGTGCCTGGGGTACAGGGGGCGTTGAAAAACTGTTTTTT.